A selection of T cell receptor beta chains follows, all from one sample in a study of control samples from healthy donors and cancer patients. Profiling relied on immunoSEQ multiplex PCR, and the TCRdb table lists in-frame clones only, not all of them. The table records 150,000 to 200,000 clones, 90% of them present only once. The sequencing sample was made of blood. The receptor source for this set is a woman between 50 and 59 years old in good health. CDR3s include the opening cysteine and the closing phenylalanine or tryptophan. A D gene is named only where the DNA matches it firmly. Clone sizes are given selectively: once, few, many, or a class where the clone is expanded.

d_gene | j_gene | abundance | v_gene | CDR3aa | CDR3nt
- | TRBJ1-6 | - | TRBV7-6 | CASSQSGGFNSPLHF | TGTGCCAGCAGCCAGAGCGGGGGGTTTAATTCACCCCTCCACTTT
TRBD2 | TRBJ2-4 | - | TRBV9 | CASSSLAGPAKNIQYF | TGTGCCAGCAGCTCACTAGCGGGGCCAGCCAAAAACATTCAGTACTTC
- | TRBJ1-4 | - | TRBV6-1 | CASSERGGEKLFF | TGTGCCAGCAGTGAACGAGGAGGTGAAAAACTGTTTTTT
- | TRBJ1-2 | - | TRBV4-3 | CASSQDSQERIYYGYTF | TGCGCCAGCAGCCAAGATTCCCAGGAAAGAATATACTATGGCTACACCTTC
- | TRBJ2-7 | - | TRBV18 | CASSPEGWSSYEQYF | TGTGCCAGCTCACCAGAGGGGTGGAGCTCCTACGAGCAGTACTTC
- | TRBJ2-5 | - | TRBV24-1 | CATSDLDTGSAETQYF | TGTGCCACCAGTGATTTGGACACAGGGTCTGCAGAGACCCAGTACTTC
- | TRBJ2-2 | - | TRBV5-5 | CASSGVGGNTGELFF | TGTGCCAGCAGTGGAGTGGGAGGGAACACCGGGGAGCTGTTTTTT
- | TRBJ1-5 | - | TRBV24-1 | CATRGPNQPQHF | TGTGCCACCAGAGGGCCGAATCAGCCCCAGCATTTT
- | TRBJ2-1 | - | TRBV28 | CASSYLGGNEQFF | TGTGCCAGCAGTTATTTAGGAGGCAATGAGCAGTTCTTC
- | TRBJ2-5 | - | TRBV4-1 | CASSLRPGEETQYF | TGCGCCAGCAGCCTCCGACCGGGGGAAGAGACCCAGTACTTC
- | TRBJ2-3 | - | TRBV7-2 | CASSLQSTDTQYF | TGTGCCAGCAGCTTACAGAGCACAGATACGCAGTATTTT
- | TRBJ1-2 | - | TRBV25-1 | CASSEWEGSDYGYTF | TGTGCCAGCAGTGAATGGGAAGGGTCGGACTATGGCTACACCTTC
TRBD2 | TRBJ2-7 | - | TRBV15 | CATSRGGSFGEQYF | TGTGCCACCAGCCGGGGGGGGAGTTTCGGCGAGCAGTACTTC
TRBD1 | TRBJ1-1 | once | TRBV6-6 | CASSPPQGGNTEAFF | TGTGCCAGCAGCCCGCCTCAGGGGGGGAACACTGAAGCTTTCTTT
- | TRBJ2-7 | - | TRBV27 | CASSATRAYEQYF | TGTGCCAGCAGTGCGACTCGGGCCTACGAGCAGTACTTC
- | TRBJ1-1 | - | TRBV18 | CASSPRGPGPSLTEAFF | TGTGCCAGCTCACCACGGGGGCCAGGGCCCTCCCTCACTGAAGCTTTCTTT
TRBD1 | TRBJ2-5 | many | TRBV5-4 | CASSSDRGLQETQYF | TGTGCCAGCAGCTCGGACAGGGGGCTCCAAGAGACCCAGTACTTC
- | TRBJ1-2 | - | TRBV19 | CASSMGPSNYGYTF | TGTGCCAGTAGTATGGGCCCCTCTAACTATGGCTACACCTTC
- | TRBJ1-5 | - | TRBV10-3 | CAISDGGSNQPQHF | TGTGCCATCAGTGATGGGGGTAGCAATCAGCCCCAGCATTTT
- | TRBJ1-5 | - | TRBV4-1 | CASSQYLNQPQHF | TGCGCCAGCAGCCAATACCTCAATCAGCCCCAGCATTTT
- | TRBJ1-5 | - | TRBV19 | CASSIGLPPQHF | TGTGCCAGTAGTATTGGTCTTCCGCCCCAGCATTTT
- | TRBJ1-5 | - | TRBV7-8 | CASSFNRGGNQPQHF | TGTGCCAGCAGCTTCAATAGGGGTGGCAATCAGCCCCAGCATTTT
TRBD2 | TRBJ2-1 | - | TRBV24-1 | CATSGGRESSYNEQFF | TGTGCCACCAGTGGCGGGAGGGAAAGCTCCTACAATGAGCAGTTCTTC
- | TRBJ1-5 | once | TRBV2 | CASTFERRGLNQPQHF | TGTGCCAGCACCTTCGAACGTCGGGGCCTCAATCAGCCCCAGCATTTT
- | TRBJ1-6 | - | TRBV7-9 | CASSFRGRNSPLHF | TGTGCCAGCAGCTTCCGGGGGAGGAATTCACCCCTCCACTTT
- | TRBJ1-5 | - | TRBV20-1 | CSASTQGGDQPQHF | TGCAGTGCTAGTACCCAGGGAGGAGATCAGCCCCAGCATTTT
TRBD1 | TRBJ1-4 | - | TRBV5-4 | CASSFTPGQTNEKLFF | TGTGCCAGCAGCTTTACTCCGGGACAGACTAATGAAAAACTGTTTTTT
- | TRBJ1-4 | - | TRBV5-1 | CASSLDGLNEKLFF | TGCGCCAGCAGCTTGGACGGTCTTAATGAAAAACTGTTTTTT
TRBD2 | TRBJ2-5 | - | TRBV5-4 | CASSLGLAGAPLQETQYF | TGTGCCAGCAGCTTGGGACTAGCGGGGGCTCCTCTTCAAGAGACCCAGTACTTC
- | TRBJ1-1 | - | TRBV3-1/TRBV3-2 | CASSPEGYQAFF | TGTGCCAGCAGCCCGGAAGGGTATCAAGCTTTCTTT
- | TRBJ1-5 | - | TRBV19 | CASLGAYSNQPQHF | TGTGCCAGTCTAGGGGCTTATAGCAATCAGCCCCAGCATTTT
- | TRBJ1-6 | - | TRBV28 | CASWLTGQVNSPLHF | TGTGCCAGCTGGTTGACGGGACAAGTAAATTCACCCCTCCACTTT
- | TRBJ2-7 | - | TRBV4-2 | CASSQDHGTGQYF | TGTGCCAGCAGCCAAGATCACGGGACGGGGCAGTACTTC
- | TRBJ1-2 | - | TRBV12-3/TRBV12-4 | CASSAMDYGYTF | TGTGCCAGCAGTGCAATGGACTATGGCTACACCTTC
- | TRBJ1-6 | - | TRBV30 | CAPSGGEDNSPLHF | TGTGCCCCGAGTGGGGGGGAAGATAATTCACCCCTCCACTTT
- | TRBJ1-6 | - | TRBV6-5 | CASSPLSSYNSPLHF | TGTGCCAGCAGCCCACTTAGCTCCTATAATTCACCCCTCCACTTT
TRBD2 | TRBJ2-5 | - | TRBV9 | CASSDPYLSLGLKETQYF | TGTGCCAGCAGCGACCCTTACCTCTCTTTGGGACTAAAAGAGACCCAGTACTTC
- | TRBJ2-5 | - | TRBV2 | CASKGGQGKPQYF | TGTGCCAGCAAGGGCGGTCAGGGAAAACCCCAGTACTTC
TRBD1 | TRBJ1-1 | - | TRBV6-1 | CASSEATGTGKNTEAFF | TGTGCCAGCAGTGAAGCTACCGGGACAGGGAAGAACACTGAAGCTTTCTTT
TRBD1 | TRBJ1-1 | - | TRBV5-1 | CASSGTGIPNTEAFF | TGCGCCAGCAGCGGGACAGGAATCCCGAACACTGAAGCTTTCTTT